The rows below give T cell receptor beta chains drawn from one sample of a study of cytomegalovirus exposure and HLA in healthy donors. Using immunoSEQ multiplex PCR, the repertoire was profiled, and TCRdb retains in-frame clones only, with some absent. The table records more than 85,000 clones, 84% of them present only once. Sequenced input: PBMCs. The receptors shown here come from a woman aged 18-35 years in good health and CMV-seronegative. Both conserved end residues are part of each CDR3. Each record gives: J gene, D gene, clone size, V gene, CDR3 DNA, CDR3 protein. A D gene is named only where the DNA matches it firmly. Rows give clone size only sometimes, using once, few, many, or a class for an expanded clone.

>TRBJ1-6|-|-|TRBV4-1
TGCGCCAGCAGCCACAGGGCGAGCTCCTATAATTCACCCCTCCACTTT
CASSHRASSYNSPLHF
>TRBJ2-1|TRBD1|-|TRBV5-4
TGTGCCAGCAGCTGGCCCGGTGGACAGGAGTTCAATGAGCAGTTCTTC
CASSWPGGQEFNEQFF
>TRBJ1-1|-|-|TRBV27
TGTGCCAGCAGTTTACAGCAGGGCTTGGGCACTGAAGCTTTCTTT
CASSLQQGLGTEAFF
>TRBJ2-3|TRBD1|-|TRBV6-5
TGTGCCAGCAGCCGACAGACAGGGCCCACAGATACGCAGTATTTT
CASSRQTGPTDTQYF
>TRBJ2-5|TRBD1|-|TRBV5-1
TGCGCCAGCAGCTTGGTCCCGGGACAGGACATCCAAGAGACCCAGTACTTC
CASSLVPGQDIQETQYF
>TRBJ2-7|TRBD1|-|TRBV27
TGTGCCAGCACCCCCCCCGGGACAGGGTCCTACGAGCAGTACTTC
CASTPPGTGSYEQYF
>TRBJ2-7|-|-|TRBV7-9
TGTGCCAGCAGCTTGTCACAGAACCACGAGCAGTACTTC
CASSLSQNHEQYF
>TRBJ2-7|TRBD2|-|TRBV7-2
TGTGCCAGCAGCTTTCAGAGCGGGGGCCCGCTTCTCCCCTACGAGCAGTACTTC
CASSFQSGGPLLPYEQYF
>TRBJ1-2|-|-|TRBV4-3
TGCGCCAGCAGCCAAGATCGGGAAGACGGCAATTGGGTTGGGGGCTACACCTTC
CASSQDREDGNWVGGYTF
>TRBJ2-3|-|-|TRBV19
TGTGCCAGTAGTATTTTCCAGGGGATAGATACGCAGTATTTT
CASSIFQGIDTQYF
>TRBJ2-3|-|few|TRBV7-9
TGTGCCAGCAGCTCTAGGGAGGTTAGCACAGATACGCAGTATTTT
CASSSREVSTDTQYF
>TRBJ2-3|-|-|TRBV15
TGTGCCACCAGCAGAGATTTTGCGAGCACAGATACGCAGTATTTT
CATSRDFASTDTQYF
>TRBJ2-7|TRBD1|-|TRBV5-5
TGTGCCAGCAGCTCGGGACAGGCAAGCTCCTACGAGCAGTACTTC
CASSSGQASSYEQYF
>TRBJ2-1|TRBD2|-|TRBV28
TGTGCCAGCAGACCTAGCGGGAGGGCCAATGAGCAGTTCTTC
CASRPSGRANEQFF
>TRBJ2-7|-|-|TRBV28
TGTGCCAGCAGTTTAGCACAGACCTACGAGCAGTACTTC
CASSLAQTYEQYF
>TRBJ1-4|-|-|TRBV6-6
TGTGCCAGCAGTTACCTTTACAGGAGTAATGAAAAACTGTTTTTT
CASSYLYRSNEKLFF
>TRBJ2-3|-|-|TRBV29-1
TGCAGCGTTGGCACAGGCGGGGCAGATACGCAGTATTTT
CSVGTGGADTQYF
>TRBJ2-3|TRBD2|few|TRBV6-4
TGTGCCAGCAGTAAGCGGGGAGACACAGATACGCAGTATTTT
CASSKRGDTDTQYF